This T cell receptor (beta chain) is from a study of blood T cell repertoires in COVID-19. The CDR3 consists of 16 residues. From germline, CDR1 is MNHEY and CDR2 SVGAGI. Trimming removed 0 bases at V and 3 bases at J, with 14 bases between. Authors' methods: Amplification of reference gene primers provided the estimated nucleated cell counts. Sequenced by immunoSEQ multiplex PCR; TCRdb stores in-frame clones only, minus some. V and J calls and clone size follow that table, whereas D and trimming were derived from the DNA. The data hold 150,000 or so clones, with 86% observed a single time. This clone was recorded only once.

The TCR originated in a man aged 45-60 years who had recovered from COVID-19. The chain couples TRBV6-5 to TRBJ1-2; D remains unclear. Sequencing input: PBMCs or T cells enriched from blood (not recorded which). The chain's CDR3 is CASSYSGWQQDYGYTF. Here the CDR3 DNA reads TGTGCCAGCAGTTACTCTGGGTGGCAGCAGGACTATGGCTACACCTTC.